The present entry profiles one T cell receptor beta chain with its context. Its antigen is unidentified. These data come from a study of cytomegalovirus exposure and HLA in healthy donors. The CDR3 loop spans 11 amino acids. The V end lost 2 bases, the J end lost 0 bases, and 2 bases lay between the germline ends. Germline V gene sequence: CDR1 SQVTM, CDR2 ANQGSEA. Primers: 60 Vbeta forward and 13 Jbeta reverse. The method was immunoSEQ multiplex PCR; TCRdb's version includes in-frame clones alone and lacks a portion of them. The sample records more than 110,000 clones, 65% to 90% being singletons. General study points: Associated with cytomegalovirus, according to the listing, were some 150 TCR beta chains.

This clonotype was obtained from a female donor in good health and CMV-seronegative. The V gene is TRBV29-1, the J gene TRBJ2-7; D not resolved. Input material: PBMCs. The CDR3 region is CSVEYSYEQYF. The CDR3 DNA sequence: TGCAGCGTTGAATACTCCTACGAGCAGTACTTC.